These 20 T cell receptor beta chains originate from one sample sequenced in a study of naive and memory T cell subsets. Regarding the study as a whole: Naive repertoires, especially CD8, held a few larger clonotypes, possibly memory cells re-expressing CD45RA.

Their specific antigens are unknown. Two oligonucleotides, mixed equimolar, formed the beta constant-region primer covering TRBC1 and TRBC2. Nested alpha and beta constant-region primers with the SP2 primer drove four PCR rounds on ligated cDNA. TCRdb redid the calling of the UMI-ligation and nested PCR reads with MiXCR, one entry per CDR3 protein. The repertoire holds around 140,000 distinct CDR3 sequences, with 22% as singletons. Sequencing used naive CD4+ T cells from blood. These receptors came from a human donor in good health.

V is TRBV7-2 and J is TRBJ2-1; 14 positions agree with TRBD2. This CDR3 region has 18 residues. Per germline, CDR1 SGHTA and CDR2 FQGNSA. Trimming at V came to 0 bases and at J to 4 bases, leaving 5 bases not matched to a gene. The CDR3 DNA reads TGTGCCAGCAGCTTAGCAGGGACTAGCGGGAGCGCTTACAATGAGCAGTTCTTC. It yields the protein CASSLAGTSGSAYNEQFF.

This clonotype was picked up one time. The J gene is TRBJ2-1, the V gene TRBV4-1, with 8 positions matching TRBD1. Trimming removed 0 bases from V and 4 bases from J; junction bases left unmatched: 2. The CDR3 consists of 15 residues. Germline CDR1 MGHRA, CDR2 YSYEKL. The CDR3 sequence: CASSQDRDRYNEQFF. Written as DNA, the CDR3 is TGCGCCAGCAGCCAAGATCGGGACAGGTACAATGAGCAGTTCTTC.

With regard to this clonotype: The junction departs from germline at one end; a sequencing error may be responsible. The chain uses TRBV11-2 and TRBJ1-4, with D unclear. CDR1 SGHAT and CDR2 FQNNGV come from the germline V gene. CDR3 length equals 13 residues. The CDR3 DNA is TGTGACAGCAGCTTCCCACTTAATGAAAAACTGTTTTTT. This codes for CDSSFPLNEKLFF.

This rearrangement joins TRBV11-2 to TRBJ1-1, with D perhaps TRBD1 (5 bases). The CDR3 has 16 amino acids. In germline, CDR1 is SGHAT, CDR2 FQNNGV. Trimming shortened V by 3 bases and J by 5 bases, and 19 bases separated the two germline ends. CDR3 in DNA: TGTGCCAGCAGCTTTCCCGTACGCAGGGTCGAAACTGAAGCTTTCTTT. It encodes CASSFPVRRVETEAFF.

This clonotype has only a few counts. This sequence joins TRBV4-2 and TRBJ2-1; TRBD2 matches at 11 bases. The J segment lost 7 bases and the V segment lost 1 base, leaving 9 bases of the junction unmatched. Germline-derived CDR1 and CDR2 are LGHNA and YNFKEQ. CDR3 size: 17 residues. The CDR3 protein is CASSQVGSGRARNEQFF. CDR3 DNA: TGTGCCAGCAGCCAAGTGGGTAGCGGGAGGGCCAGGAATGAGCAGTTCTTC.

The rearrangement uses TRBV21-1 and TRBJ1-2; TRBD1, the D gene given by the table, was not confirmed from the DNA. TRBV21-1 is a recognized pseudogene. This CDR3 comprises 13 residues. In nucleotides, the CDR3 is TGTGCCGGAAAGGGGGTAGTTCAGGATGGCTACACCTTC. Translating gives CAGKGVVQDGYTF.

This clonotype has a handful of counts. This chain joins TRBV20-1 and TRBJ2-1, with TRBD2 as a possible D gene (7 bases). Trimming shortened V by 4 bases and J by 5 bases, and 15 bases separated the two germline ends. The germline CDR1 and CDR2 sequences are DFQATT and SNEGSKA (reference sequence). This CDR3 has 14 amino acids. The CDR3 nucleotides read TGCAGTGCTAAGGATCGGGGGGCCCACAATGAGCAGTTCTTC. The encoded protein is CSAKDRGAHNEQFF.

This clonotype has only a few counts. V usage is TRBV29-1 and J usage is TRBJ2-7; TRBD2 might be the D (6 bases). The germline V gene encodes CDR1 SQVTM and CDR2 ANQGSEA. The CDR3 length is 11 residues. Trimming cost V 4 bases and J 6 bases, with 10 bases left between them. The CDR3 region has the DNA TGCAGCGTTGTGCGGGGTTCCGAGCAGTACTTC. This codes for CSVVRGSEQYF.

The rearrangement uses TRBV6-5 and TRBJ2-1; 10 nucleotides line up with TRBD2. This CDR3 region has 15 residues. Unmatched junction bases numbered 8, after V lost 7 bases and J lost 5 bases. CDR1 is MNHEY and CDR2 is SVGAGI in the germline V gene. This CDR3 reads CASTKSGRAHNEQFF. CDR3 DNA: TGTGCCAGCACCAAAAGCGGGAGGGCCCACAATGAGCAGTTCTTC.

This clonotype was counted only a few times. This chain links TRBV15 with TRBJ1-4, with TRBD1 matching over 7 bases. Germline loops: CDR1 LNHNV, CDR2 YYDKDF (reference sequence). V lost 6 bases to trimming and J lost 7 bases; unmatched junction nucleotides: 5. This CDR3 region has 13 residues. The CDR3 bases are TGTGCCACCAGTACCGGACAGGCTGAAAAACTGTTTTTT. Translated: CATSTGQAEKLFF.

V usage is TRBV6-6 and J usage is TRBJ1-5; TRBD1 matches 7 bases. This CDR3 contains 13 residues. Trimming at V came to 11 bases and at J to 2 bases, leaving 6 bases not matched to a gene. CDR1 and CDR2 from the germline V gene are MNHNY and SVGAGI (reference sequence). CDR3 DNA: TGTGCCGCCCAAGGACAGGGCAATCAGCCCCAGCATTTT. Its protein is CAAQGQGNQPQHF.

This clonotype appeared a few times. The chain links TRBV5-6 to TRBJ2-5; unclear D gene. This CDR3 is 15 amino acids long. Trimming took off 1 base at V and 1 base at J, with 11 bases between the two ends. CDR1 and CDR2 from the germline V gene are SGHDT and YYEEEE. DNA of the CDR3: TGTGCCAGCAGCTTGATACGGGTCCGCCAAGAGACCCAGTACTTC. Translated, it gives CASSLIRVRQETQYF.

The CDR3 bases are TGTGCCAGCAGTTACTCTGGGGACGCCCCCAATCAGCCCCAGCATTTT. Amino acid sequence: CASSYSGDAPNQPQHF. The chain combines TRBV6-6 with TRBJ1-5; a weak D match, TRBD1 (5 bases). V was cut by 0 bases and J by 3 bases, with 12 bases left in between. Germline V gives CDR1 MNHNY, CDR2 SVGAGI (reference sequence). This CDR3 contains 16 residues.

The chain employs TRBV7-6 and TRBJ1-1; 9 bases are a match to TRBD1. Germline V gives CDR1 SGHVS, CDR2 FNYEAQ. The CDR3 is made up of 17 amino acids. J gave up 3 bases and V 3 bases, and 11 bases lay outside the gene matches. CDR3 loop: CASSLVPGQGEDTEAFF. CDR3 DNA sequence: TGTGCCAGCAGCTTGGTTCCGGGACAGGGAGAAGACACTGAAGCTTTCTTT.

V and J are TRBV5-1 and TRBJ1-2; D is ambiguous. Trimming took 0 bases from V and 8 from J, leaving 17 bases between them. The CDR3 contains 15 residues. The germline V gene encodes CDR1 SGHRS and CDR2 YFSETQ. The CDR3 reads CASSLVGRLDWGYTF. The CDR3 nucleotides are TGCGCCAGCAGCTTGGTTGGCCGACTGGATTGGGGCTACACCTTC.

The chain recombines TRBV27 with TRBJ2-5; 9 bases agree with TRBD2. CDR1 and CDR2 (germline): MNHEY, SMNVEV (reference sequence). J was trimmed by 5 bases and V by 3 bases; bases with no gene match: 7. CDR3 length: 15 amino acids. This CDR3 reads CASSFAGGPGETQYF. CDR3 bases: TGTGCCAGCAGTTTTGCGGGAGGGCCCGGGGAGACCCAGTACTTC.

This clonotype occurred many times. J is TRBJ2-4 and V is TRBV14; D not certain. The germline V and J ends were trimmed by 1 base and 3 bases, with 4 bases remaining between them. Germline V gene lookup returns CDR1 SGHDN and CDR2 FVKESK. The CDR3 runs to 13 residues. The CDR3 is CASSQVSKNIQYF. CDR3 DNA sequence: TGTGCCAGCAGCCAAGTAAGCAAAAACATTCAGTACTTC.

The V gene is TRBV20-1, the J gene TRBJ2-7; 8 bases are shared with TRBD1. The CDR3 length is 15 residues. With 3 bases clipped from V and 2 bases from J, the junction kept 9 bases outside the gene matches. Germline assignment: CDR1 DFQATT and CDR2 SNEGSKA (reference sequence). The CDR3 DNA sequence: TGCAGTGCTAGCATCCGGGACAGGTCAACCTACGAGCAGTACTTC. Translation gives CSASIRDRSTYEQYF.

The chain uses TRBV9 and TRBJ2-7, with 10 nucleotides matching TRBD2. The CDR3 length is 15 residues. Germline CDR1 is SGDLS and CDR2 is YYNGEE. Trimming cost V 3 bases and J 3 bases; bases outside gene matches: 6. The CDR3 loop is CASSAGTSENYEQYF. Here the CDR3 DNA reads TGTGCCAGCAGCGCCGGGACTAGCGAGAACTACGAGCAGTACTTC.

This clonotype occurred a few times. The CDR3 loop is CASKLGLAAYNEQFF. The CDR3 nucleotides are TGCGCCAGCAAACTGGGACTAGCGGCCTACAATGAGCAGTTCTTC. The chain uses TRBV5-1 and TRBJ2-1; 11 bases are a match to TRBD2. Trimming took 6 bases from V and 2 from J; bases not matched to a gene: 4. This CDR3 comprises 15 residues. Germline CDR1 and CDR2: SGHRS and YFSETQ.